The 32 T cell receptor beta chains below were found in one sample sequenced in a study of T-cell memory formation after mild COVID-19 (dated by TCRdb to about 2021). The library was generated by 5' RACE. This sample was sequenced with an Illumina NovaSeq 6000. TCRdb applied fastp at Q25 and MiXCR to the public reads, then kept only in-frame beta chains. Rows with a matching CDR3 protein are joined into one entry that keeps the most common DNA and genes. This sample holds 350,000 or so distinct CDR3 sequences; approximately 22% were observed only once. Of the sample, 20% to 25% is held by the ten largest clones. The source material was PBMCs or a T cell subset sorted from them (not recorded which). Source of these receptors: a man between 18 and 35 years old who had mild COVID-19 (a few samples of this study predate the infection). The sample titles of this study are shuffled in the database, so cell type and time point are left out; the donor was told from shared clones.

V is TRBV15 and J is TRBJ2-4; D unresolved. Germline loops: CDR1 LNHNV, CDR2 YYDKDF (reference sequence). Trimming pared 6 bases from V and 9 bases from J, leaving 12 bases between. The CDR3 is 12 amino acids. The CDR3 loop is CATRDAPGIQYF. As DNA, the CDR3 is TGTGCCACCAGGGACGCTCCAGGCATTCAGTACTTC.

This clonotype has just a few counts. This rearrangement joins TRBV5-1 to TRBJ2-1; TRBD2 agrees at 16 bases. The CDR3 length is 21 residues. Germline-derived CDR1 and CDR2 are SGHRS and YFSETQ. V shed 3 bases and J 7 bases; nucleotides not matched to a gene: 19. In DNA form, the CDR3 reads TGCGCCAGCAGCTCTTATGCCGTTGGGACTAGCGGGGGGGCGTCGAGGAATGAGCAGTTCTTC. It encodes CASSSYAVGTSGGASRNEQFF.

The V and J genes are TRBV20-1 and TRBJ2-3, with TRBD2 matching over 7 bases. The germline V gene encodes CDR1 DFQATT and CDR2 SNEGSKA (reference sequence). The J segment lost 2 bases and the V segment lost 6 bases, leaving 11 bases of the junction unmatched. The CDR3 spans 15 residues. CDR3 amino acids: CSAPAGGGYTDTQYF. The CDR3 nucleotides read TGCAGTGCCCCAGCGGGCGGGGGATACACAGATACGCAGTATTTT.

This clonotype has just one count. In nucleotides, the CDR3 is TGCGCCAGCAGCCAAGATAGGTACAGGGGGCACAGCTATGGCTACACCTTC. Translation gives CASSQDRYRGHSYGYTF. The V call is TRBV4-1, the J call TRBJ1-2; 9 bases match TRBD1. The CDR3 contains 17 residues. Losses at the gene ends were 0 bases for V and 4 bases for J; bases not matched to a gene: 9. Germline V gene lookup returns CDR1 MGHRA and CDR2 YSYEKL.

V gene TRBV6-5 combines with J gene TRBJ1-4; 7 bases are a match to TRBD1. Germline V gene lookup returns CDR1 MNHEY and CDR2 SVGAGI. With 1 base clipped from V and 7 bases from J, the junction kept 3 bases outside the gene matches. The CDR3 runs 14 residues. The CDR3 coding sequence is TGTGCCAGCAGTTACTACGGGACAGCTGAAAAACTGTTTTTT. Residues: CASSYYGTAEKLFF.

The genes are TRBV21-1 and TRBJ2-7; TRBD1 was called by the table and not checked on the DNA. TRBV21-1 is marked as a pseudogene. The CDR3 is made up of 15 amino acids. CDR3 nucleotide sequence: TGTGCCAGCACTACAGGGGGAAAACACTCCTACGAGCAGTACGTC. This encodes CASTTGGKHSYEQYV.

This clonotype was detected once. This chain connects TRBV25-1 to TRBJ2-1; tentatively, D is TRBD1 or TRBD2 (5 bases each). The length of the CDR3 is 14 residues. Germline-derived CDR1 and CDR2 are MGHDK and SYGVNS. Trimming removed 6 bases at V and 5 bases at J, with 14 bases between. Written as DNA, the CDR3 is TGTGCCAGCAGGCCACGGGGCTGGAACAATGAGCAGTTCTTC. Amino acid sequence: CASRPRGWNNEQFF.

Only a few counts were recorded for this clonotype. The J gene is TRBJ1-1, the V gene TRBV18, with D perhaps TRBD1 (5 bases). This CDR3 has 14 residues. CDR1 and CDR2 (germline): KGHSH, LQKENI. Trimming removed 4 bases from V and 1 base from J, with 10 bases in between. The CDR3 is CASSQGSGNTEAFF. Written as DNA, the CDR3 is TGTGCCAGCTCACAGGGGAGCGGGAACACTGAAGCTTTCTTT.

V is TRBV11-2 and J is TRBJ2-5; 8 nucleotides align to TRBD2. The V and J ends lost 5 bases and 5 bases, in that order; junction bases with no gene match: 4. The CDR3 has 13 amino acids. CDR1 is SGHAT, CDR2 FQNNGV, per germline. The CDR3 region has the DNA TGTGCCAGCAGCCCCTCGGGGGGGGAGACCCAGTACTTC. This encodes CASSPSGGETQYF.

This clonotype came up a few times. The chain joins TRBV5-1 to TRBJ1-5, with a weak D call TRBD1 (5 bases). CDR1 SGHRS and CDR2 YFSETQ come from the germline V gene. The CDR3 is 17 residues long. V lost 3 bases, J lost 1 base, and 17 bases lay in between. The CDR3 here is CASSSYPRGESNQPQHF. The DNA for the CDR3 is TGCGCCAGCAGCTCCTACCCGCGGGGGGAAAGCAATCAGCCCCAGCATTTT. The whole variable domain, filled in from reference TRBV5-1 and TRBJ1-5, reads KAGVTQTPRYLIKTRGQQVTLSCSPISGHRSVSWYQQTPGQGLQFLFEYFSETQRNKGNFPGRFSGRQFSNSRSEMNVSTLELGDSALYLCASSSYPRGESNQPQHFGDGTRLSIL.

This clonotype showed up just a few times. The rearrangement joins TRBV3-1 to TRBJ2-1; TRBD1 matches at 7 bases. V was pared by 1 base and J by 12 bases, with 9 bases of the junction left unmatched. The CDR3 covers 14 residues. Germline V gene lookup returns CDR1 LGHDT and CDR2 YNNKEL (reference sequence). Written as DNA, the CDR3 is TGTGCCAGCAGCCAAGGGCGACAGGGATTGGGGCAGTTCTTC. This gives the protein CASSQGRQGLGQFF.

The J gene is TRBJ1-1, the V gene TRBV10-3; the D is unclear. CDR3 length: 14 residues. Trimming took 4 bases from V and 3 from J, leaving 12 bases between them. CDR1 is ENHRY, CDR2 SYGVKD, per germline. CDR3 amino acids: CAISVRVRDTEAFF. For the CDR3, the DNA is TGTGCCATCAGTGTGAGGGTTCGGGACACTGAAGCTTTCTTT.

The CDR3 coding sequence is TGTGCCAGCAGCCCAGCTATTGGGGGCTCTGGAAACACCATATATTTT. Its protein is CASSPAIGGSGNTIYF. The rearrangement links TRBV3-1 to TRBJ1-3, with a possible D match to TRBD1 (5 bases). The V and J ends lost 4 bases and 0 bases respectively, with 13 bases between them. This CDR3 spans 16 amino acids. In germline, CDR1 is LGHDT, CDR2 YNNKEL (reference sequence).

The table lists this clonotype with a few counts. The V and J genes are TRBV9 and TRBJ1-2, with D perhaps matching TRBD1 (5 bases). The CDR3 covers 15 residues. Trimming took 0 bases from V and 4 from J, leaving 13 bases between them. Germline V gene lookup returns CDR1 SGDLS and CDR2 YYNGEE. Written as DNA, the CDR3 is TGTGCCAGCAGCGTAGATCCAGGGTCCGTCTATGGCTACACCTTC. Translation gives CASSVDPGSVYGYTF.

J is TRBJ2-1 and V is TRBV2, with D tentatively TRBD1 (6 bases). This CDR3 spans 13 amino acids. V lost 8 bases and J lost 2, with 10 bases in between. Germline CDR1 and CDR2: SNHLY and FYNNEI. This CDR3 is CASLQGPYNEQFF. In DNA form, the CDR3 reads TGTGCCAGCCTCCAGGGGCCCTACAATGAGCAGTTCTTC.

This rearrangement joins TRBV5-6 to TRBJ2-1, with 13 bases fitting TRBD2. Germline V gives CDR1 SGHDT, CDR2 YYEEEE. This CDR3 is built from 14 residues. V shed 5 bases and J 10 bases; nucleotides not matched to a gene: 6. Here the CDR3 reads CASSTSGGAREQFF. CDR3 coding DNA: TGTGCCAGCAGTACTAGCGGGGGGGCCCGGGAGCAGTTCTTC.

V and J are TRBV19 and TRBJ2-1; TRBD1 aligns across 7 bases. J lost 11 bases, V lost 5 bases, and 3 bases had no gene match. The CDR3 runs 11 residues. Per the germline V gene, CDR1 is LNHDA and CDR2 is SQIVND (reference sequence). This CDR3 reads CASSSGQKQFF. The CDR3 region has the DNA TGTGCCAGTAGTTCGGGACAGAAGCAGTTCTTC.

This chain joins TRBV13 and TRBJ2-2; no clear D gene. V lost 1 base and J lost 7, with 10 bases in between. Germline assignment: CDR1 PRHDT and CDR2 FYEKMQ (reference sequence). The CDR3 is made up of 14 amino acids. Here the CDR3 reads CASSLEVGGGELFF. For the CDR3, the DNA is TGTGCCAGCAGCTTAGAGGTCGGCGGCGGGGAGCTGTTTTTT. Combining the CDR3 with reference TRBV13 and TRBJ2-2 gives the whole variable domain AAGVIQSPRHLIKEKRETATLKCYPIPRHDTVYWYQQGPGQDPQFLISFYEKMQSDKGSIPDRFSAQQFSDYHSELNMSSLELGDSALYFCASSLEVGGGELFFGEGSRLTVL.

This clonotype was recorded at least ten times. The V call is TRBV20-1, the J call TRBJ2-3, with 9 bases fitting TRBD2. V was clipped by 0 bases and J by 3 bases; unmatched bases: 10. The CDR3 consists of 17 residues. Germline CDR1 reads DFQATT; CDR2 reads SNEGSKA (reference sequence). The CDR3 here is CSAREQWRLAATDTQYF. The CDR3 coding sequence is TGCAGTGCTAGAGAGCAATGGAGACTAGCGGCGACAGATACGCAGTATTTT.

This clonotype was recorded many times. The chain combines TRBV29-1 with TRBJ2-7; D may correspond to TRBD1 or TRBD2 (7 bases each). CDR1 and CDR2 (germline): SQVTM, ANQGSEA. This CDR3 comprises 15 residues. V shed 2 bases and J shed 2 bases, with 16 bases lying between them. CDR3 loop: CSVERAGTETYEQYF. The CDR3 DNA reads TGCAGCGTTGAAAGAGCGGGGACAGAAACCTACGAGCAGTACTTC.

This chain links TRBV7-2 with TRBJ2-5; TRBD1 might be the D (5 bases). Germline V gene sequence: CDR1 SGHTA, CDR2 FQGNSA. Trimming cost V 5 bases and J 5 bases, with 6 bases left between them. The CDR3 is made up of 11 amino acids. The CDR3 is CASSAGETQYF. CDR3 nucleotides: TGTGCCAGCAGCGCAGGGGAGACCCAGTACTTC.

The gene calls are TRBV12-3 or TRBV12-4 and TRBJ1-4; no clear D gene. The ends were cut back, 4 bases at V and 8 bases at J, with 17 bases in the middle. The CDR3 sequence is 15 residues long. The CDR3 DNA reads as TGTGCCAGCAGTTCAAGAGGGAGTTCGCGAGAAAAACTGTTTTTT. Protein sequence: CASSSRGSSREKLFF.

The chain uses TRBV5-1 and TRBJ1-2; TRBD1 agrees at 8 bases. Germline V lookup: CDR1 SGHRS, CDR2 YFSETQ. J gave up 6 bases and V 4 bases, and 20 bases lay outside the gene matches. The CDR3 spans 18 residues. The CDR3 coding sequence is TGCGCCAGCAGCCCGGACAGGGTTTTGCGACCGGGCTCAGATGGCTACACCTTC. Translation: CASSPDRVLRPGSDGYTF.

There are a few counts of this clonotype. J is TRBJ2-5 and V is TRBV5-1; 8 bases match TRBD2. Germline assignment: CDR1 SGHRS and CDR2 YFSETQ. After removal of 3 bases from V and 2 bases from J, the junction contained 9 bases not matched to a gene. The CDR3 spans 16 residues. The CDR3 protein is CASSSPRLALQETQYF. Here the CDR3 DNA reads TGCGCCAGCAGCTCCCCCCGACTAGCGCTGCAAGAGACCCAGTACTTC.

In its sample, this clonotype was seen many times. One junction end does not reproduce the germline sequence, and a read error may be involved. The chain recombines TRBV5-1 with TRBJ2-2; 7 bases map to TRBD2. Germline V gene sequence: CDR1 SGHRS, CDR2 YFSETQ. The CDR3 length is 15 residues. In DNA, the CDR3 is TGTGCTAGCAGCCTGGGGGGGGCGAACACCGGGGAGCTGTTTTTT. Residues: CASSLGGANTGELFF.

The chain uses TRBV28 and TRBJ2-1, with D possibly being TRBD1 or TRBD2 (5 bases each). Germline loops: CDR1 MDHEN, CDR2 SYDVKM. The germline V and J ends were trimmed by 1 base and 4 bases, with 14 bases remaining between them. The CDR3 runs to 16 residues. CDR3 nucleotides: TGTGCCAGCAGTTTATCTGGGACCCCGAGGTACAATGAGCAGTTCTTC. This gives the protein CASSLSGTPRYNEQFF.

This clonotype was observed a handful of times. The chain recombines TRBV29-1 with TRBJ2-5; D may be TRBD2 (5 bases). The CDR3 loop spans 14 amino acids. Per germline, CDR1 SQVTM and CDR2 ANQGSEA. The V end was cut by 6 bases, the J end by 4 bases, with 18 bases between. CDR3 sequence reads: CSVTPTRGRETQYF. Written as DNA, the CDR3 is TGCAGCGTGACCCCTACTAGAGGTCGAGAGACCCAGTACTTC. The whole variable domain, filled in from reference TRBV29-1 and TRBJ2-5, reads SAVISQKPSRDICQRGTSLTIQCQVDSQVTMMFWYRQQPGQSLTLIATANQGSEATYESGFVIDKFPISRPNLTFSTLTVSNMSPEDSSIYLCSVTPTRGRETQYFGPGTRLLVL.

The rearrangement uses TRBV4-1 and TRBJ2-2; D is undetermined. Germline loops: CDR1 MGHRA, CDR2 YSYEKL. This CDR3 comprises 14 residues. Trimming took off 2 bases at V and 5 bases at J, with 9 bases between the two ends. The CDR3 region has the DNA TGCGCCAGCAGCCAACCAGGTTGGACCGGGGAGCTGTTTTTT. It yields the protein CASSQPGWTGELFF.

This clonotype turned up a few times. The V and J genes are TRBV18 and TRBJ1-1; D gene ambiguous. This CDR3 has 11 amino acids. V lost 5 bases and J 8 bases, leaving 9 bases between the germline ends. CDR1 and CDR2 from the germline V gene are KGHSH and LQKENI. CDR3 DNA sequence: TGTGCCAGCTCAGATATGTTCGAAGCTTTCTTT. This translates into CASSDMFEAFF.

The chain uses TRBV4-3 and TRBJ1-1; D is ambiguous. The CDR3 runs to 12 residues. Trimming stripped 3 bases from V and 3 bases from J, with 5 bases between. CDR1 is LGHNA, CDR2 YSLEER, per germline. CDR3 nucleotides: TGCGCCAGCAGCCAGCCCTACACTGAAGCTTTCTTT. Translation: CASSQPYTEAFF.

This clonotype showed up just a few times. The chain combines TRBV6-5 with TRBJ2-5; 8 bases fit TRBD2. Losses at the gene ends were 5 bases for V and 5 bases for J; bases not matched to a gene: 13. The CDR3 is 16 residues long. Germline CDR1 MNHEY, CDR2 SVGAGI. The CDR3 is CASSPRAGGAVETQYF. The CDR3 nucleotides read TGTGCCAGCAGTCCGCGGGCGGGGGGCGCGGTGGAGACCCAGTACTTC.

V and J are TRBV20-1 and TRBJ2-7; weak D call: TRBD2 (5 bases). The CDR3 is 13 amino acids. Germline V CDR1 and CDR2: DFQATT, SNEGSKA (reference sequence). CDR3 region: CRAGRVEPYEQYF. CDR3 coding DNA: TGCAGGGCGGGCCGGGTAGAACCCTACGAGCAGTACTTC.